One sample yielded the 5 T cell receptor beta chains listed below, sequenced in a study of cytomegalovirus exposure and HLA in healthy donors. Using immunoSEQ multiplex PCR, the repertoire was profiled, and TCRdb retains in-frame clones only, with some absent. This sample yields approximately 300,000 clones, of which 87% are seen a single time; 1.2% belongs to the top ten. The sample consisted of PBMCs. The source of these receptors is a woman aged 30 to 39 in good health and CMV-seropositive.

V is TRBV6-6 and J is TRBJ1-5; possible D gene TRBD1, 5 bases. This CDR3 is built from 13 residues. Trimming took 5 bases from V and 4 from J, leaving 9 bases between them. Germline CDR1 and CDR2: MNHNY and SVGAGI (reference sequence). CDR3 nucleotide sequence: TGTGCCAGCAGTCCGACAGCGAATCAGCCCCAGCATTTT. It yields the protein CASSPTANQPQHF.

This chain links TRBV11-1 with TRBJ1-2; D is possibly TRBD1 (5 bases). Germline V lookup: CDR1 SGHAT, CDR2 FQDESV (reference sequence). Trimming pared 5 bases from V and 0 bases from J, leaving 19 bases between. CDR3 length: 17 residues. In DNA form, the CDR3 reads TGTGCCAGCAGCGCCCGGGACTGGGAGAAGGCTAACTATGGCTACACCTTC. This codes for CASSARDWEKANYGYTF.

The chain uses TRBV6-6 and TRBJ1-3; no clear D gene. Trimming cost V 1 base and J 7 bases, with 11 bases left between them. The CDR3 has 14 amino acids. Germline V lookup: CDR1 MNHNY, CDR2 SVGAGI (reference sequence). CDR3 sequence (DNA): TGTGCCAGCAGTTACTTTCAACCGGCGAACACCATATATTTT. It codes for CASSYFQPANTIYF.

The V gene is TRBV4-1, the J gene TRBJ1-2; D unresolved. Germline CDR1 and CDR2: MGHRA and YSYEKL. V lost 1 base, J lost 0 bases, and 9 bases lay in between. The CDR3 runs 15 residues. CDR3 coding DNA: TGCGCCAGCAGCCAAGGTGCCGTGACTAACTATGGCTACACCTTC. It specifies CASSQGAVTNYGYTF.

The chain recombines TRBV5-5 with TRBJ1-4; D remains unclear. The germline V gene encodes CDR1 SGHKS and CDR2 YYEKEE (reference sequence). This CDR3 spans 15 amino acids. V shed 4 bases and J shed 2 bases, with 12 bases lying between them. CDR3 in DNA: TGTGCCAGCAGCCCCGAGGGCATGACTAATGAAAAACTGTTTTTT. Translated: CASSPEGMTNEKLFF.